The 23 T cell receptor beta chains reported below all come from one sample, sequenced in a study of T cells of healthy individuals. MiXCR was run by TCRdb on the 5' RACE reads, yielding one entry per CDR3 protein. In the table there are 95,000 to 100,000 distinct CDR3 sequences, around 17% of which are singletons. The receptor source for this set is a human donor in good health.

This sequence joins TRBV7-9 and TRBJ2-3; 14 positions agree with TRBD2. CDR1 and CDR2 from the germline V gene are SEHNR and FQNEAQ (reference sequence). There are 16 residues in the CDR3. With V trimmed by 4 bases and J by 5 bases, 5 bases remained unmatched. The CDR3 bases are TGTGCCAGCAGCTCGGGACTAGCGGGAGTAGGAGATACGCAGTATTTT. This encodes CASSSGLAGVGDTQYF. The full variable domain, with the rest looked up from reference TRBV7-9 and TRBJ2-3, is DTGVSQNPRHKITKRGQNVTFRCDPISEHNRLYWYRQTLGQGPEFLTYFQNEAQLEKSRLLSDRFSAERPKGSFSTLEIQRTEQGDSAMYLCASSSGLAGVGDTQYFGPGTRLTVL.

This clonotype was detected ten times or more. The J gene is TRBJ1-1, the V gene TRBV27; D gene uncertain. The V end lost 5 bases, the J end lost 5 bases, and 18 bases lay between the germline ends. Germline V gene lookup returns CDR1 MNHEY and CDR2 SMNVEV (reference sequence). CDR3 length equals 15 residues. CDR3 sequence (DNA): TGTGCCAGCAGTCCAATAGGATCCGGTGGAACTGAAGCTTTCTTT. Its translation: CASSPIGSGGTEAFF.

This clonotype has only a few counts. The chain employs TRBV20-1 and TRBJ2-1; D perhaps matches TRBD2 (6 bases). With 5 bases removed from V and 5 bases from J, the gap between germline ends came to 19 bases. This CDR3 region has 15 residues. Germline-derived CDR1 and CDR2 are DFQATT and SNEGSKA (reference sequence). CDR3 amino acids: CSALVADPLHNEQFF. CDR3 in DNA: TGCAGTGCTCTAGTAGCGGACCCATTGCACAATGAGCAGTTCTTC.

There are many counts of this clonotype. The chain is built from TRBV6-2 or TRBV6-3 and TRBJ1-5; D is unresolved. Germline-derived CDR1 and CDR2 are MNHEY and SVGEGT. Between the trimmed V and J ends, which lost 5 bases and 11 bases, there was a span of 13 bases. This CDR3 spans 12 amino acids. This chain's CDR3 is CASSIGRRAQHF. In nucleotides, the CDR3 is TGTGCCAGCAGTATCGGCCGGCGGGCCCAGCATTTT.

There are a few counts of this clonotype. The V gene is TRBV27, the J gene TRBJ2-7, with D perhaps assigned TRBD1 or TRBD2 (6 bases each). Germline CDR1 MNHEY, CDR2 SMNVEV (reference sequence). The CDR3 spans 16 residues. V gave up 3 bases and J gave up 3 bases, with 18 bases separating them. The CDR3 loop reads CASSFLSRGPSYEQYF. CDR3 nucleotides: TGTGCCAGCAGTTTTTTGAGTCGGGGGCCCAGCTACGAGCAGTACTTC.

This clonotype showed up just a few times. CDR3 in DNA: TGCAGTGTCTACCGGGACGATCAGCCCCAGCATTTT. It codes for CSVYRDDQPQHF. V is TRBV20-1 and J is TRBJ1-5; D perhaps matches TRBD1 (5 bases). From germline, CDR1 is DFQATT and CDR2 SNEGSKA (reference sequence). V was shortened by 7 bases and J by 5 bases, with 12 bases between the two germline ends. CDR3 size: 12 residues.

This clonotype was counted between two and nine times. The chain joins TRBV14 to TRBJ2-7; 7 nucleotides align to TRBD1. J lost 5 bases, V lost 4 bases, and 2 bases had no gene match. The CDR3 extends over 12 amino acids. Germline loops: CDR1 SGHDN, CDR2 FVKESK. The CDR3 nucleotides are TGTGCCAGCAGCCCACAGGGGAACGAGCAGTACTTC. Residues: CASSPQGNEQYF.

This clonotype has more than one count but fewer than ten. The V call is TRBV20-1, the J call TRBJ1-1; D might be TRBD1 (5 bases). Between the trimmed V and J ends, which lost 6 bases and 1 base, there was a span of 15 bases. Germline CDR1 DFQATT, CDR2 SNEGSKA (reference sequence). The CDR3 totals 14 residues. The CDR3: CSARPGRRNTEAFF. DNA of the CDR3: TGCAGTGCGCGCCCAGGGCGCCGGAACACTGAAGCTTTCTTT.

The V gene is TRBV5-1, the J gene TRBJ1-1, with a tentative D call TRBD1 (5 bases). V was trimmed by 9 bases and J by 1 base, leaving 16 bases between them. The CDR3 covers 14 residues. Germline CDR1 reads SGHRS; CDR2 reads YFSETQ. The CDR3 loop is CATQDPGRNTEAFF. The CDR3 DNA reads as TGCGCCACCCAAGACCCGGGACGGAACACTGAAGCTTTCTTT. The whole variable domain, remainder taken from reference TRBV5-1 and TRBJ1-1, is KAGVTQTPRYLIKTRGQQVTLSCSPISGHRSVSWYQQTPGQGLQFLFEYFSETQRNKGNFPGRFSGRQFSNSRSEMNVSTLELGDSALYLCATQDPGRNTEAFFGQGTRLTVV.

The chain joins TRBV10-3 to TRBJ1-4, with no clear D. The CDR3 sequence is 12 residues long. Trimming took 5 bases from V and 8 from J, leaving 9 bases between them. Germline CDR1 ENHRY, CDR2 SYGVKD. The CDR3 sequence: CAISIGGEKLFF. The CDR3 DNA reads TGTGCCATCAGTATAGGCGGCGAAAAACTGTTTTTT.

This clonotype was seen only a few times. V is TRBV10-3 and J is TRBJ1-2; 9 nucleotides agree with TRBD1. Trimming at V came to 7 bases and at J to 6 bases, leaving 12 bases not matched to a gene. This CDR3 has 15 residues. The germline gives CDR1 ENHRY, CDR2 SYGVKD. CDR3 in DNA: TGTGCCATCACCGAGGGACAGGGAGGATACAATGGCTACACCTTC. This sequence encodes CAITEGQGGYNGYTF.

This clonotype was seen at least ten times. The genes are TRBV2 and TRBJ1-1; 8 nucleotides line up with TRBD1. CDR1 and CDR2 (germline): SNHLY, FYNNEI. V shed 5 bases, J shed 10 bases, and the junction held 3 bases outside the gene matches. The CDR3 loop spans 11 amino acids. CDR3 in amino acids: CASSYDRGAFF. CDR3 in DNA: TGTGCCAGCAGTTATGACAGGGGAGCTTTCTTT.

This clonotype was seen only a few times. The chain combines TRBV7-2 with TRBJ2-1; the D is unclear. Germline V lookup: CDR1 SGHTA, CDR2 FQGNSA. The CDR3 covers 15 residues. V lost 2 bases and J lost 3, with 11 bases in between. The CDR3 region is CASSLFSDLYNEQFF. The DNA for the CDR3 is TGTGCCAGCAGCTTATTCTCTGATCTCTACAATGAGCAGTTCTTC.

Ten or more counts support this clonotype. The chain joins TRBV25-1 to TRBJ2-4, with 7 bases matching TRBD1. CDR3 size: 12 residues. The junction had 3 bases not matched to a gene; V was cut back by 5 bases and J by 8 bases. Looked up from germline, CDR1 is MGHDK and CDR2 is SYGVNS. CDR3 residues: CASSPGTDIQYF. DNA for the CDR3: TGTGCCAGCAGTCCCGGGACAGACATTCAGTACTTC.

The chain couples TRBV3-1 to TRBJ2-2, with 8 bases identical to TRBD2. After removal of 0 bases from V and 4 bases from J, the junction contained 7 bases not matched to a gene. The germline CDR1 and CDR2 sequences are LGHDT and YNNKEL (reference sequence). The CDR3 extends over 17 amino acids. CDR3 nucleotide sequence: TGTGCCAGCAGCCAAGATATCCGGGGGGGAGTCACCGGGGAGCTGTTTTTT. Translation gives CASSQDIRGGVTGELFF.

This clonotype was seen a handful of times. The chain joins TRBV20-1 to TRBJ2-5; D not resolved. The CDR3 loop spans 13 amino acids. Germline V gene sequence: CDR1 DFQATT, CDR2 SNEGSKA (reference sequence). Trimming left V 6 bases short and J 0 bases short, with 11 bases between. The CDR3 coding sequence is TGCAGTGCACCCGCCGAGTACCAAGAGACCCAGTACTTC. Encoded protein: CSAPAEYQETQYF.

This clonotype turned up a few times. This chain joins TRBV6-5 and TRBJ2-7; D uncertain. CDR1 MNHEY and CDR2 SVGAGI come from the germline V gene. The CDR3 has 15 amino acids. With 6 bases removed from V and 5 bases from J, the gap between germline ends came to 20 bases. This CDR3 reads CASRPTTRTAHEQYF. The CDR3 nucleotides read TGTGCCAGCAGGCCAACGACCCGGACCGCCCACGAGCAGTACTTC.

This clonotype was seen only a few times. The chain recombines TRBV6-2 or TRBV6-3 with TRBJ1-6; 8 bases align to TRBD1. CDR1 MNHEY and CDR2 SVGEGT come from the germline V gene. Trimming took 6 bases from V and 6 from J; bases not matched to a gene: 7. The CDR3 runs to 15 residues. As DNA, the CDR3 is TGTGCCAGCAGGAAGCCGGGACAGGTTAATTCACCCCTCCACTTT. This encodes CASRKPGQVNSPLHF.

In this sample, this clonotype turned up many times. In DNA, the CDR3 is TGCGCCAGCAGCTTGGATGTAGACTATGGCTACACCTTC. Its translation is CASSLDVDYGYTF. This sequence joins TRBV5-1 and TRBJ1-2; D is undetermined. The V and J ends lost 0 bases and 3 bases respectively, with 6 bases between them. The CDR3 runs 13 residues. The germline V gene encodes CDR1 SGHRS and CDR2 YFSETQ. Combining the CDR3 with reference TRBV5-1 and TRBJ1-2 gives the whole variable domain KAGVTQTPRYLIKTRGQQVTLSCSPISGHRSVSWYQQTPGQGLQFLFEYFSETQRNKGNFPGRFSGRQFSNSRSEMNVSTLELGDSALYLCASSLDVDYGYTFGSGTRLTVV.

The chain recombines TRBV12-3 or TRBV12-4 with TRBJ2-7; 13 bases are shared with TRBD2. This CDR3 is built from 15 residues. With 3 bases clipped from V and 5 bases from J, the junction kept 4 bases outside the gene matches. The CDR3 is CASSFVLAGGDEQYF. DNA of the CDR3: TGTGCCAGCAGTTTCGTACTAGCGGGAGGGGACGAGCAGTACTTC.

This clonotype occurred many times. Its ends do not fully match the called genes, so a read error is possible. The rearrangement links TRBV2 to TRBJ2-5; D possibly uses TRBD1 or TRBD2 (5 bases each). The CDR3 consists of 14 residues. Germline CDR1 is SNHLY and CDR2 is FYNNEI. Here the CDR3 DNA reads TGTGCCAGCACTCTAGGGACCGAGACCCCCTTGAGACACTTC. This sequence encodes CASTLGTETPLRHF.

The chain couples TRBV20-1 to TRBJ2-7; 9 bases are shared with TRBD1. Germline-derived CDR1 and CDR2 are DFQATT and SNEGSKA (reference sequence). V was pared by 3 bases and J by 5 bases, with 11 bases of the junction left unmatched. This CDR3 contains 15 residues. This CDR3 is CSASPRTGEVDEQYF. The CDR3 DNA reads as TGCAGTGCTAGCCCCCGGACAGGGGAGGTGGACGAGCAGTACTTC.

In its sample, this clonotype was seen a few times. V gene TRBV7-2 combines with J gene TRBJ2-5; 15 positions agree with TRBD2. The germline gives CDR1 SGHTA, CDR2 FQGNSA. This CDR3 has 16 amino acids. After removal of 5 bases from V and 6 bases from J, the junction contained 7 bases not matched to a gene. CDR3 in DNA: TGTGCCAGCAGCCCCCGTGGGACTAGCGGGGGGAAGACCCAGTACTTC. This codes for CASSPRGTSGGKTQYF. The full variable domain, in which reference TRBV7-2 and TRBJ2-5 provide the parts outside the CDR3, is GAGVSQSPSNKVTEKGKDVELRCDPISGHTALYWYRQSLGQGLEFLIYFQGNSAPDKSGLPSDRFSAERTGGSVSTLTIQRTQQEDSAVYLCASSPRGTSGGKTQYFGPGTRLLVL.